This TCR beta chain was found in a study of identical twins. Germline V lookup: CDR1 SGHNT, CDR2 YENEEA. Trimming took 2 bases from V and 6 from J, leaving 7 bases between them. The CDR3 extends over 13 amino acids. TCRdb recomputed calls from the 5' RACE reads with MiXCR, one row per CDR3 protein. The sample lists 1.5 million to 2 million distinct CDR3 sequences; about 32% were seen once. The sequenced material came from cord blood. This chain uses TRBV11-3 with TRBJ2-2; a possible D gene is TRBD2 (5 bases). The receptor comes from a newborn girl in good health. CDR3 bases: TGTGCCAGCAGCTTATTGAGGGCCGGGGAGCTGTTTTTT. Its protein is CASSLLRAGELFF.